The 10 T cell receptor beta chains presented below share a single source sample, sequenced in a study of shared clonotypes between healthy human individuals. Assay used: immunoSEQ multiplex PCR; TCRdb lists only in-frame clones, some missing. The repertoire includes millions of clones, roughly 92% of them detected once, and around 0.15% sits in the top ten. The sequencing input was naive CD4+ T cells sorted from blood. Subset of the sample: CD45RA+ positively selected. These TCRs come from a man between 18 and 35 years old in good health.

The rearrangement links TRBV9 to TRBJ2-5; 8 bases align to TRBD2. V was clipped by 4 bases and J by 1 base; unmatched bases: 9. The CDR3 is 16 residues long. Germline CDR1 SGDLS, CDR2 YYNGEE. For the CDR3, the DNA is TGTGCCAGCAGCCCGGGGACTAGTAGGGCCCAAGAGACCCAGTACTTC. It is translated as CASSPGTSRAQETQYF.

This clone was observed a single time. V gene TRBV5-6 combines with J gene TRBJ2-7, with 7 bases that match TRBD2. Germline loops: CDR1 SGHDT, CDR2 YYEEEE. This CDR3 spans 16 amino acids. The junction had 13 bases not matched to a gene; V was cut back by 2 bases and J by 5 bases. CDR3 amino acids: CASSLPGLGAGDEQYF. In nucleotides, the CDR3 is TGTGCCAGCAGCTTACCCGGACTGGGCGCGGGGGACGAGCAGTACTTC.

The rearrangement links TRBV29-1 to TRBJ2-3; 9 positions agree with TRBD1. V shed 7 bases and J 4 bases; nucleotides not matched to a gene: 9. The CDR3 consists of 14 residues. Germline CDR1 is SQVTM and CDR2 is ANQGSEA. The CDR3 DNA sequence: TGCAGCGCCCTACAGGGGGCGAAGGCAGATACGCAGTATTTT. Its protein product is CSALQGAKADTQYF.

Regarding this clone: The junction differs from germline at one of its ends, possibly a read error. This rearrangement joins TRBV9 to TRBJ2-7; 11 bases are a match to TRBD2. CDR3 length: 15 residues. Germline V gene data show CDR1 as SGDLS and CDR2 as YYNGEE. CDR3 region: CASSVTSGSSHEQYF. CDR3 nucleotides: TGTGCCAGCAGCGTAACTAGCGGGAGCTCCCACGAGCAGTACTTC. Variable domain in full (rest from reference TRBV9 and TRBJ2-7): DSGVTQTPKHLITATGQRVTLRCSPRSGDLSVYWYQQSLDQGLQFLIQYYNGEERAKGNILERFSAQQFPDLHSELNLSSLELGDSALYFCASSVTSGSSHEQYFGPGTRLTVT.

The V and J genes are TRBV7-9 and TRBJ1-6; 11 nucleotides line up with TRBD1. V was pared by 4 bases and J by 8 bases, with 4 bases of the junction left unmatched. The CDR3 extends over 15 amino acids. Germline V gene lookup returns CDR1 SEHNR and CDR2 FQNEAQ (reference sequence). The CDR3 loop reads CASSSGTGGDSPLHF. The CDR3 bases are TGTGCCAGCAGCTCCGGGACAGGGGGGGATTCACCCCTCCACTTT. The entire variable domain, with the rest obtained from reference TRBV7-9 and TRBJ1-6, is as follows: DTGVSQNPRHKITKRGQNVTFRCDPISEHNRLYWYRQTLGQGPEFLTYFQNEAQLEKSRLLSDRFSAERPKGSFSTLEIQRTEQGDSAMYLCASSSGTGGDSPLHFGNGTRLTVT.

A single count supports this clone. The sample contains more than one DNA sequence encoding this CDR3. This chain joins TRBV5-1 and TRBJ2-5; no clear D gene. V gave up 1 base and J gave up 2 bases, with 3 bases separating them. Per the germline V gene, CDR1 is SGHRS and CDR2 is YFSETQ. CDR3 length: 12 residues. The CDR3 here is CASSLPQETQYF. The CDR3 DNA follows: TGCGCCAGCAGCTTGCCACAAGAGACCCAGTACTTC.

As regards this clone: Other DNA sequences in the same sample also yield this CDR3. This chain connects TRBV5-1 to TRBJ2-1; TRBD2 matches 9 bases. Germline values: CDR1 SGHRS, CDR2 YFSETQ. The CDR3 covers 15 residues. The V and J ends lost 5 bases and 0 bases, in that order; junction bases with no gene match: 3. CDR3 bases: TGCGCCAGCAGTCTAGCGGGAAGCTCCTACAATGAGCAGTTCTTC. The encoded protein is CASSLAGSSYNEQFF.

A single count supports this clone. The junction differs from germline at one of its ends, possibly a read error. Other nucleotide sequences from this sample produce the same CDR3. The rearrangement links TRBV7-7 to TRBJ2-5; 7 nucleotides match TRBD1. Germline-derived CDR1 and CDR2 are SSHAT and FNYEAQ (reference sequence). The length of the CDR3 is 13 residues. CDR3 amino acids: CASSLGQQETQYF. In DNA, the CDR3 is TGTGCTAGCAGCTTGGGACAGCAAGAGACCCAGTACTTC. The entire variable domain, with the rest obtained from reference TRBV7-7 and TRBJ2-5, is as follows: GAGVSQSPRYKVTKRGQDVTLRCDPISSHATLYWYQQALGQGPEFLTYFNYEAQPDKSGLPSDRFSAERPEGSISTLTIQRTEQRDSAMYRCASSLGQQETQYFGPGTRLLVL.

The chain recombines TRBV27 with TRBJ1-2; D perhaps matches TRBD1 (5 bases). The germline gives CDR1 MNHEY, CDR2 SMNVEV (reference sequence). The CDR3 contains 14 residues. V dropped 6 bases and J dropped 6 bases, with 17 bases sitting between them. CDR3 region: CASRRTGGADGYTF. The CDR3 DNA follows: TGTGCCAGCAGACGCACCGGAGGGGCGGATGGCTACACCTTC.

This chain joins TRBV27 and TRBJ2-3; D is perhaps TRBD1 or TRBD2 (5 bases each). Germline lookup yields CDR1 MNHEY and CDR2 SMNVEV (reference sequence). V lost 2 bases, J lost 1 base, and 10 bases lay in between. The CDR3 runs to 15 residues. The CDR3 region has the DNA TGTGCCAGCAGTTTACTGGGGGACGGCACAGATACGCAGTATTTT. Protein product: CASSLLGDGTDTQYF.